Following are 9 T cell receptor beta chains from one sample sequenced in a study of shared clonotypes between healthy human individuals. Repertoires were generated with immunoSEQ multiplex PCR, while TCRdb's copy carries only in-frame clones and drops some. Of 2 million to 3 million clones in the sample, roughly 93% were seen once. Material: naive CD4+ T cells from PBMCs. Subset reported: CD45RA+ positively selected. These receptors all come from a man aged 18 to 30 in good health. Some clones in this sample may be carry-over from other donors' samples.

This clone was observed a handful of times. The V and J genes are TRBV2 and TRBJ1-4, with unresolved D. V lost 3 bases to trimming and J lost 1 base, with 3 bases between them. Germline CDR1 SNHLY, CDR2 FYNNEI. CDR3 length equals 13 residues. CDR3 in DNA: TGTGCCAGCAGTGAGGAAACTAATGAAAAACTGTTTTTT. It codes for CASSEETNEKLFF.

V gene TRBV14 combines with J gene TRBJ2-1; 11 nucleotides line up with TRBD2. Trimming at V came to 0 bases and at J to 10 bases, leaving 5 bases not matched to a gene. Germline assignment: CDR1 SGHDN and CDR2 FVKESK. The CDR3 covers 15 residues. The CDR3 spells CASSQELAGGYEQFF. The CDR3 region has the DNA TGTGCCAGCAGCCAAGAGCTAGCGGGAGGATACGAGCAGTTCTTC.

The V and J genes are TRBV28 and TRBJ2-7, with 13 bases lining up with TRBD2. There are 15 residues in the CDR3. CDR1 and CDR2 from the germline V gene are MDHEN and SYDVKM. Losses at the gene ends were 5 bases for V and 9 bases for J; bases not matched to a gene: 10. Here the CDR3 reads CASSSPGTSGTSQYF. For the CDR3, the DNA is TGTGCCAGCAGTAGCCCCGGGACTAGCGGGACGTCGCAGTACTTC. Drawing the rest from reference TRBV28 and TRBJ2-7, the complete variable domain is DVKVTQSSRYLVKRTGEKVFLECVQDMDHENMFWYRQDPGLGLRLIYFSYDVKMKEKGDIPEGYSVSREKKERFSLILESASTNQTSMYLCASSSPGTSGTSQYFGPGTRLTVT.

This sequence joins TRBV19 and TRBJ1-2; 9 bases fit TRBD1. CDR3 length: 14 residues. The V gene end was trimmed by 4 bases and the J gene end by 6 bases; junction bases not matched to a gene: 6. Germline V CDR1 and CDR2: LNHDA, SQIVND (reference sequence). CDR3 nucleotide sequence: TGTGCCAGTAGTACGCCGGGACAGGGTAATGGCTACACCTTC. Amino acids: CASSTPGQGNGYTF.

This rearrangement joins TRBV4-3 to TRBJ1-5; D call uncertain. V dropped 1 base and J dropped 2 bases, with 9 bases sitting between them. The germline V gene has CDR1 LGHNA and CDR2 YSLEER. CDR3 length equals 15 residues. CDR3 amino acids: CASSQGRVRNQPQHF. CDR3 DNA sequence: TGCGCCAGCAGCCAAGGTCGGGTTCGCAATCAGCCCCAGCATTTT.

CDR3 bases: TGCGCCAGCAGCTTGGAGGAGGGTAGGGAGCAGTTCTTC. Its protein product is CASSLEEGREQFF. The chain recombines TRBV5-1 with TRBJ2-1, with a tentative D call TRBD2 (6 bases). V lost 0 bases and J lost 10, with 11 bases in between. Germline V lookup: CDR1 SGHRS, CDR2 YFSETQ. CDR3 length: 13 residues.

The chain combines TRBV2 with TRBJ1-2; 7 bases line up with TRBD1. The CDR3 runs 14 residues. The V gene's germline CDR1 is SNHLY and CDR2 FYNNEI. V lost 6 bases and J lost 4; bases outside the gene matches: 8. The CDR3 here is CASRGDSNFYGYTF. In nucleotides, the CDR3 is TGTGCCAGCAGGGGGGACAGCAACTTCTATGGCTACACCTTC.

CDR3 loop: CASSQLGEINTGELFF. CDR3 sequence (DNA): TGCGCCAGCAGCCAATTAGGGGAGATTAACACCGGGGAGCTGTTTTTT. The V call is TRBV5-1, the J call TRBJ2-2; D may match TRBD1 or TRBD2 (5 bases each). CDR3 size: 16 residues. Trimming left V 4 bases short and J 2 bases short, with 15 bases between. Looked up from germline, CDR1 is SGHRS and CDR2 is YFSETQ. The full variable domain, its missing parts supplied by reference TRBV5-1 and TRBJ2-2, is KAGVTQTPRYLIKTRGQQVTLSCSPISGHRSVSWYQQTPGQGLQFLFEYFSETQRNKGNFPGRFSGRQFSNSRSEMNVSTLELGDSALYLCASSQLGEINTGELFFGEGSRLTVL.

CDR3 DNA sequence: TGTGCCAGCAGATTCGACAGGCAGGACGAGCAGTACTTC. Amino acid sequence: CASRFDRQDEQYF. The rearrangement joins TRBV6-5 to TRBJ2-7; tentatively, D is TRBD1 (6 bases). V dropped 6 bases and J dropped 5 bases, with 14 bases sitting between them. In germline, CDR1 is MNHEY, CDR2 SVGAGI. The CDR3 length is 13 residues.